This T cell receptor (beta chain) stems from a study of spatial heterogeneity in lung cancer. TCRdb re-called the 5' RACE reads through MiXCR, storing one row per CDR3 protein. The table shows roughly 8,400 distinct CDR3 sequences, with 5% to 6% occurring only once. Time point denoted: sample taken at primary tumor resection. The CDR3 totals 13 residues. V lost 5 bases, J lost 8 bases, and 11 bases stayed unmatched. Germline V gives CDR1 SQVTM, CDR2 ANQGSEA. Findings and caveats of the study: Tumors with more nonsynonymous mutations had more expanded intratumoral alpha and beta TCRs.

This clonotype was found many times. What it binds is unknown. This sequence was found in a male donor with early-stage non-small cell lung cancer. The genes are TRBV29-1 and TRBJ1-1; 7 nucleotides line up with TRBD1. The specimen was lung tumor tissue, collected at surgery. DNA of the CDR3: TGCAGCGTTTTGACAGGGACAACCCGAGAAGCTTTCTTT. It yields the protein CSVLTGTTREAFF.